A single sample is the source of the 7 T cell receptor beta chains below, sequenced in a study of T cell responses to AZD1222 COVID-19 vaccine. Repertoires were generated with immunoSEQ multiplex PCR, while TCRdb's copy carries only in-frame clones and drops some. The repertoire includes approximately 96,000 clones, about nine tenths of them detected once, and 9.5% to 13% sits in the top ten. Sequenced here: peripheral blood, sampled 28 days after the second AZD1222 dose. These TCRs come from an adult who received the AZD1222 COVID-19 vaccine.

This chain uses TRBV7-9 with TRBJ2-7; 10 bases map to TRBD1. CDR1 is SEHNR and CDR2 is FQNEAQ in the germline V gene (reference sequence). V lost 4 bases, J lost 0 bases, and 0 bases stayed unmatched. This CDR3 contains 14 residues. Here the CDR3 reads CASSWDRGSYEQYF. In DNA form, the CDR3 reads TGTGCCAGCAGCTGGGACAGGGGCTCCTACGAGCAGTACTTC.

This chain joins TRBV30 and TRBJ1-5, with 7 bases fitting TRBD1. CDR1 is GTSNPN, CDR2 SVGIG, per germline (reference sequence). V lost 2 bases to trimming and J lost 0 bases; unmatched junction nucleotides: 4. This CDR3 contains 15 residues. CDR3 in amino acids: CAWSQTGISNQPQHF. The CDR3 DNA is TGTGCCTGGAGTCAGACAGGGATTAGCAATCAGCCCCAGCATTTT.

V usage is TRBV30 and J usage is TRBJ1-5; D gene ambiguous. Trimming took off 2 bases at V and 5 bases at J, with 10 bases between the two ends. CDR3 length: 13 amino acids. Germline CDR1 GTSNPN, CDR2 SVGIG (reference sequence). The CDR3 DNA reads TGTGCCTGGAGTATGTCGGAGTATCAGCCCCAGCATTTT. Protein product: CAWSMSEYQPQHF.

The chain links TRBV9 to TRBJ2-7; D gene unclear. This CDR3 comprises 12 residues. Germline CDR1 is SGDLS and CDR2 is YYNGEE. Trimming shortened V by 0 bases and J by 7 bases, and 8 bases separated the two germline ends. The DNA of the CDR3 is TGTGCCAGCAGCGTAGAGTTGAAGGAGCAGTACTTC. Translating gives CASSVELKEQYF.

CDR3 coding DNA: TGTGCCAGCAGTTTACGGGCTCTGGTGGGTCAGCCCCAGCATTTT. Its translation: CASSLRALVGQPQHF. The chain couples TRBV13 to TRBJ1-5; no firm D call. The V gene lost 6 bases and the J gene lost 6 bases, with 18 bases spanning the gap. Germline V gives CDR1 PRHDT, CDR2 FYEKMQ (reference sequence). This CDR3 contains 15 residues.

The genes are TRBV19 and TRBJ1-1; D perhaps matches TRBD1 (5 bases). Germline CDR1 LNHDA, CDR2 SQIVND (reference sequence). The CDR3 is 10 amino acids. The V end was cut by 4 bases, the J end by 9 bases, with 6 bases between. CDR3 bases: TGTGCCAGTAGTACAGGGAAAGCTTTCTTT. Translated, it gives CASSTGKAFF.

The chain uses TRBV7-3 and TRBJ2-1; tentatively, D is TRBD1 (6 bases). Germline V lookup: CDR1 SGHTA, CDR2 FQGTGA. V gave up 5 bases and J gave up 4 bases, with 9 bases separating them. The CDR3 consists of 13 residues. The CDR3 nucleotides read TGTGCCAGCAGCCCGCAGGGGTACAATGAGCAGTTCTTC. It is translated as CASSPQGYNEQFF.